This T cell receptor (beta chain) was captured by sequencing in a study of CXCR3-negative and CXCR3-positive naive CD8 T cells. On this clonotype itself: Antigen: not known.

cDNA libraries for TRB were generated by 5' RACE incorporating UMI labels. TCRdb processed the 5' RACE reads again and assigns one entry to each CDR3 protein, with no DNA. The listing records 75,000 to 100,000 distinct CDR3 sequences. Per the germline V gene, CDR1 is DFQATT and CDR2 is SNEGSKA (reference sequence). The CDR3 length is 13 residues. Naive CD8+ T cells were CD45RO-CCR7+CD27+CD95-. Findings and limits, study-wide: A higher hydrophobicity marked the TRB CDR3s of CXCR3-positive naive cells versus CXCR3-negative naive cells. Similar TRBV-TRBJ usage characterized naive CXCR3-negative and CXCR3-positive cells; memory cells differed.

The sequenced sample was naive CXCR3+ CD8+ T cells from blood. The subset denotes: CD45RO-CCR7+CD27+CD95- naive CD8+ T cells expressing CXCR3 (TNR3+). The clonotype was recovered from a human donor in good health. Some clones in this sample may be carry-over from other donors' samples. This chain joins TRBV20-1 and TRBJ2-2; TCRdb returns TRBD2, unconfirmable since there is no DNA. CDR3 in amino acids: CSAVSGGGGELFF.